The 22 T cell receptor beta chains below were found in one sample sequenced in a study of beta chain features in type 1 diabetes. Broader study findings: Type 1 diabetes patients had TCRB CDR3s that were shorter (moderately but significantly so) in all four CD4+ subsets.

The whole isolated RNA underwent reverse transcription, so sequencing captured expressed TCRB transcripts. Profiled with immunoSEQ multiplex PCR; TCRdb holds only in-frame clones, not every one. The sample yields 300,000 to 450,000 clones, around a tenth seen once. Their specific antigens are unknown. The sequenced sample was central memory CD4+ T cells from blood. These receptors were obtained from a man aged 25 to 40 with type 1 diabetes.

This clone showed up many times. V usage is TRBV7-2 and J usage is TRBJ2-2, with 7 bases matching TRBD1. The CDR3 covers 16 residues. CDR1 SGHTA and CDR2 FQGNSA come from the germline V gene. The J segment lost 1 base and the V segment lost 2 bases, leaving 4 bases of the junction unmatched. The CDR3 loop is CASSLQGVVNTGELFF. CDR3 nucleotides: TGTGCCAGCAGCTTACAGGGGGTAGTGAACACCGGGGAGCTGTTTTTT.

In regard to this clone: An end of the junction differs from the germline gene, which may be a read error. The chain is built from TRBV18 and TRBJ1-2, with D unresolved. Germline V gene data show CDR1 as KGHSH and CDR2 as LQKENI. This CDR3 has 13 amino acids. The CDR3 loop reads CASSPLSDYGHTF. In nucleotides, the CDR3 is TGTGCCAGCTCACCACTCTCAGACTATGGCCACACCTTC.

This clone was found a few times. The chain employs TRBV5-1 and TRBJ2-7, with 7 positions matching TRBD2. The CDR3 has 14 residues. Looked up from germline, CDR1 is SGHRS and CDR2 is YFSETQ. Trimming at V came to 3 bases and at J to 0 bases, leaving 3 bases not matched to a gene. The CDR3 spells CASSWAGVSYEQYF. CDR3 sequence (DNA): TGCGCCAGCAGCTGGGCGGGAGTCTCCTACGAGCAGTACTTC. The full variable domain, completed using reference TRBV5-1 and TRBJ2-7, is KAGVTQTPRYLIKTRGQQVTLSCSPISGHRSVSWYQQTPGQGLQFLFEYFSETQRNKGNFPGRFSGRQFSNSRSEMNVSTLELGDSALYLCASSWAGVSYEQYFGPGTRLTVT.

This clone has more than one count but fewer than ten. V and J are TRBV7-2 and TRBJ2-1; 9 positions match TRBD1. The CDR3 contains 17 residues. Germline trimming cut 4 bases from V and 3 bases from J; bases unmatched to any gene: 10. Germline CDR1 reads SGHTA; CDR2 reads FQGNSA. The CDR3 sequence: CASSYRDRVVSYNEQFF. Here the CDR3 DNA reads TGTGCCAGCAGCTATCGGGACAGGGTGGTTAGCTACAATGAGCAGTTCTTC.

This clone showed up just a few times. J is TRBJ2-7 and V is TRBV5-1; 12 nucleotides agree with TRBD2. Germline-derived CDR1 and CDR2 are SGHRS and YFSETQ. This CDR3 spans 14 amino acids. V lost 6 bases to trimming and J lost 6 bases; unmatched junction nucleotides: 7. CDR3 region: CASTTSGSRGEQYF. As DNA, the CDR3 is TGCGCCAGCACGACTAGCGGGAGTAGGGGCGAGCAGTACTTC.

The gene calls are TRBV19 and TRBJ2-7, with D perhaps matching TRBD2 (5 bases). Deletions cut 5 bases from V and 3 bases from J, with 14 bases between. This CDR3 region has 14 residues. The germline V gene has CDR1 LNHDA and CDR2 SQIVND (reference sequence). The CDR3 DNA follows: TGTGCCAGTAGTGCCCAGCGTACTAGCTACGAGCAGTACTTC. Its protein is CASSAQRTSYEQYF.

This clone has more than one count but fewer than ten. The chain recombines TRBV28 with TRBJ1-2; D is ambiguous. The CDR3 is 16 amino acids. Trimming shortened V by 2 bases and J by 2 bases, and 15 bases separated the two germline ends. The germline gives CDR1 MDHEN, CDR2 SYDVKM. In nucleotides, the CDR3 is TGTGCCAGCAGTTTACCCCAACTGATTAGGAACTATGGCTACACCTTC. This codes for CASSLPQLIRNYGYTF.

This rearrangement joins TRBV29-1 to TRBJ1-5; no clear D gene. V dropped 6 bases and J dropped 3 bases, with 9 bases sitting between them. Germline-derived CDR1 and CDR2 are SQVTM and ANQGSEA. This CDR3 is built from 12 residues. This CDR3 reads CSVRAPNQPQHF. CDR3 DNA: TGCAGCGTCCGGGCCCCCAATCAGCCCCAGCATTTT. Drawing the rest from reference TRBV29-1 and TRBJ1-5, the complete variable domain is SAVISQKPSRDICQRGTSLTIQCQVDSQVTMMFWYRQQPGQSLTLIATANQGSEATYESGFVIDKFPISRPNLTFSTLTVSNMSPEDSSIYLCSVRAPNQPQHFGDGTRLSIL.

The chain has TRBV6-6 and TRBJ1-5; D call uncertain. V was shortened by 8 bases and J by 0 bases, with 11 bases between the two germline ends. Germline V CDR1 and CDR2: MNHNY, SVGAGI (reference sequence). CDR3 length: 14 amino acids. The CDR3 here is CASRWVGSNQPQHF. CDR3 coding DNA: TGTGCCAGCCGTTGGGTAGGTAGCAATCAGCCCCAGCATTTT.

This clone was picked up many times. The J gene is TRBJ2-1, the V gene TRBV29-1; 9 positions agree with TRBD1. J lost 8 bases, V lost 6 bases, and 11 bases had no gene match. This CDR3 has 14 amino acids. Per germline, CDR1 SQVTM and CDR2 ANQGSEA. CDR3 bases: TGCAGCGTCCGCCCGAGGACAGGGGTGTATGAGCAGTTCTTC. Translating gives CSVRPRTGVYEQFF.

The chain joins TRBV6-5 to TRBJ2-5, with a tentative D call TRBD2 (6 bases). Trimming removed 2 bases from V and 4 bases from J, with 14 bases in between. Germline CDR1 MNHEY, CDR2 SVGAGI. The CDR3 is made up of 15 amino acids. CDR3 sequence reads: CASSYRPDYLETQYF. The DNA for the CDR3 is TGTGCCAGCAGTTACAGACCGGACTATCTAGAGACCCAGTACTTC.

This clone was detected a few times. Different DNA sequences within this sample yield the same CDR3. In DNA form, the CDR3 reads TGTGCCAGCTCACCACGCGAGGATACGCAGTATTTT. Translated, it gives CASSPREDTQYF. This rearrangement joins TRBV18 to TRBJ2-3; D call uncertain. V lost 1 base to trimming and J lost 6 bases, with 5 bases between them. The CDR3 consists of 12 residues. Germline V gene data show CDR1 as KGHSH and CDR2 as LQKENI.

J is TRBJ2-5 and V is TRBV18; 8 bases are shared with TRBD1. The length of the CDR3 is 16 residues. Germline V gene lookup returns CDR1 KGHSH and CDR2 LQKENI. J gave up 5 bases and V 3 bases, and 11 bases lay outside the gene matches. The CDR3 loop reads CASSPNDPGQGETQYF. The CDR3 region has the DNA TGTGCCAGCTCACCGAACGATCCTGGACAGGGTGAGACCCAGTACTTC.

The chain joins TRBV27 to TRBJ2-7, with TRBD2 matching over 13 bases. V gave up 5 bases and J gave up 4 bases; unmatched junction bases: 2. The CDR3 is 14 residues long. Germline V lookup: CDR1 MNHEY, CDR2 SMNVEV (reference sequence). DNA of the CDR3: TGTGCCAGCAGTGGGACTAGCGGGAATTACGAGCAGTACTTC. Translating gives CASSGTSGNYEQYF.

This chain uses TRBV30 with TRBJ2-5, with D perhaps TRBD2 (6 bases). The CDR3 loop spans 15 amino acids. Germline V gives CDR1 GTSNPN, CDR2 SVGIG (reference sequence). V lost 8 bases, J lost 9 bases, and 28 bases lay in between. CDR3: CALHRGPAGRVAQYF. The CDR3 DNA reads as TGTGCCCTTCACCGGGGACCAGCGGGCCGGGTGGCCCAGTACTTC.

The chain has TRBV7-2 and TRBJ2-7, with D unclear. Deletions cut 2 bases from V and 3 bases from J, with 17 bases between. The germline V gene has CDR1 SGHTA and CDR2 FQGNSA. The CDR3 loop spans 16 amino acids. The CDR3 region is CASSLLSGDFYYEQYF. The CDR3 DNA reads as TGTGCCAGCAGCTTACTATCTGGGGATTTCTACTACGAGCAGTACTTC.

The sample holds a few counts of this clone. The CDR3 spells CASSQGRNTEAFF. CDR3 sequence (DNA): TGTGCCAGCAGCCAGGGACGGAACACTGAAGCTTTCTTT. The J gene is TRBJ1-1, the V gene TRBV5-4, with a tentative D call TRBD1 (5 bases). The V gene's germline CDR1 is SGHNT and CDR2 YYREEE (reference sequence). This CDR3 is built from 13 residues. Trimming removed 4 bases at V and 1 base at J, with 8 bases between.

The chain's CDR3 is CASSLEYGEQYF. The CDR3 DNA sequence: TGTGCCAGCAGCTTAGAGTACGGCGAGCAGTACTTC. This chain joins TRBV7-8 and TRBJ2-7; the D is unclear. Germline values: CDR1 SGHVS, CDR2 FQNEAQ. CDR3 length: 12 residues. V gave up 1 base and J gave up 6 bases, with 7 bases separating them.

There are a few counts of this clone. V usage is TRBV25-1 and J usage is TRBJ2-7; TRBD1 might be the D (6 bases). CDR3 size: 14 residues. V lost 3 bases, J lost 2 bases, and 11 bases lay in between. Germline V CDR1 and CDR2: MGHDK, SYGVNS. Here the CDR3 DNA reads TGTGCCAGCAGTGACCCTACAGGGACCTACGAGCAGTACTTC. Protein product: CASSDPTGTYEQYF.

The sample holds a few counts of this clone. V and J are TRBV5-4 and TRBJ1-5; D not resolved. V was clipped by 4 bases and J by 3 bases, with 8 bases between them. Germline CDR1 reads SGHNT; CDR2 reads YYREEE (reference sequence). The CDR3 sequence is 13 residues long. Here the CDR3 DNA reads TGTGCCAGCAGCCGGCTGATCAATCAGCCCCAGCATTTT. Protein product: CASSRLINQPQHF.

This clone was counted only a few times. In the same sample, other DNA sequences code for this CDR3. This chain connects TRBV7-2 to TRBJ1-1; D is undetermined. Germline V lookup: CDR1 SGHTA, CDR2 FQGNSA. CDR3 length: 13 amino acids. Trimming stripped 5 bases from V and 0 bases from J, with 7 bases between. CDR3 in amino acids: CASSPYLNTEAFF. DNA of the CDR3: TGTGCCAGCAGCCCCTATTTGAACACTGAAGCTTTCTTT.

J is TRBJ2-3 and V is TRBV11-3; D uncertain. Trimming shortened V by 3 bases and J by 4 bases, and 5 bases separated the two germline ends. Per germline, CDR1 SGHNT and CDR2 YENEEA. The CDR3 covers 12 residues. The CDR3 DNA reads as TGTGCCAGCAGCTTCTTAGCAGATACGCAGTATTTT. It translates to CASSFLADTQYF.